The next 29 T cell receptor beta chains were all read from a single sample in a study of T cell changes during pregnancy in multiple sclerosis. TCRdb keeps only in-frame clones here, not all; method: immunoSEQ multiplex PCR. Of tens of thousands of clones detected, about nine tenths appear once; the ten largest clones hold about 0.4%. Source: CD4+ T cells from peripheral blood mononuclear cells, taken in the second trimester of pregnancy. These receptors all stem from a female donor in good health, enrolled as a control in a pregnancy study.

This clone came up a few times. This chain connects TRBV10-1 to TRBJ2-7, with 7 bases identical to TRBD1. The germline CDR1 and CDR2 sequences are WNHNN and SYGVQD (reference sequence). V trimming: 2 bases; J trimming: 7 bases; junction bases outside the gene matches: 5. There are 13 residues in the CDR3. CDR3 DNA: TGCGCCAGCAGTGAGGCGACAGGGTGGGAGCAGTACTTC. This encodes CASSEATGWEQYF.

With regard to this clone: One junction end does not reproduce the germline sequence, and a read error may be involved. This chain links TRBV7-7 with TRBJ2-1; TRBD1 matches 7 bases. This CDR3 contains 17 residues. Per the germline V gene, CDR1 is SSHAT and CDR2 is FNYEAQ (reference sequence). The CDR3 DNA reads TGTGCTAGCAGCTTACGCCCGGACAGGAGCTCCTACAATGAGCAGTTCTTC. As protein: CASSLRPDRSSYNEQFF.

The chain employs TRBV20-1 and TRBJ2-7; the D gene is possibly TRBD1 (5 bases). Germline-derived CDR1 and CDR2 are DFQATT and SNEGSKA (reference sequence). V was cut by 6 bases and J by 3 bases, with 9 bases left in between. The CDR3 contains 11 residues. The CDR3 nucleotides are TGCAGTGCCCTACAGGTCTACGAGCAGTACTTC. The encoded protein is CSALQVYEQYF.

This chain joins TRBV19 and TRBJ1-5; D gene unclear. This CDR3 comprises 15 residues. Trimming took 5 bases from V and 0 from J, leaving 11 bases between them. Germline V lookup: CDR1 LNHDA, CDR2 SQIVND (reference sequence). The CDR3 DNA follows: TGTGCCAGTAGTGGGCCAACGAGTAGCAATCAGCCCCAGCATTTT. Translating it yields CASSGPTSSNQPQHF.

J is TRBJ2-5 and V is TRBV14; D is perhaps TRBD2 (7 bases). From germline, CDR1 is SGHDN and CDR2 FVKESK. This CDR3 region has 16 residues. Deletions cut 5 bases from V and 1 base from J, with 17 bases between. The CDR3 reads CASSSLGGGPQETQYF. Here the CDR3 DNA reads TGTGCCAGCAGCAGCCTGGGCGGGGGCCCCCAAGAGACCCAGTACTTC. Full variable domain (missing parts from reference TRBV14 and TRBJ2-5): EAGVTQFPSHSVIEKGQTVTLRCDPISGHDNLYWYRRVMGKEIKFLLHFVKESKQDESGMPNNRFLAERTGGTYSTLKVQPAELEDSGVYFCASSSLGGGPQETQYFGPGTRLLVL.

The V gene is TRBV6-1, the J gene TRBJ1-2; 9 positions agree with TRBD1. V gave up 4 bases and J gave up 6 bases; unmatched junction bases: 12. Germline CDR1 reads MNHNS; CDR2 reads SASEGT. The CDR3 spans 16 residues. CDR3 residues: CASSATQTGGGHGYTF. The CDR3 region has the DNA TGTGCCAGCAGTGCCACACAGACAGGGGGGGGTCATGGCTACACCTTC.

The V and J genes are TRBV4-2 and TRBJ2-2; 10 nucleotides agree with TRBD2. V lost 6 bases and J lost 2; bases outside the gene matches: 3. The CDR3 has 15 amino acids. The germline V gene has CDR1 LGHNA and CDR2 YNFKEQ. The chain's CDR3 is CASRAGGVNTGELFF. The CDR3 coding sequence is TGTGCCAGCAGAGCGGGGGGGGTCAACACCGGGGAGCTGTTTTTT.

The V gene is TRBV9, the J gene TRBJ2-5, with D possibly TRBD2 on 5 matching bases. The CDR3 consists of 15 residues. CDR1 SGDLS and CDR2 YYNGEE come from the germline V gene. The V and J ends lost 0 bases and 1 base respectively, with 10 bases between them. For the CDR3, the DNA is TGTGCCAGCAGCGTAGGTGGGAGAATCCAAGAGACCCAGTACTTC. Residues: CASSVGGRIQETQYF.

This chain uses TRBV6-5 with TRBJ1-2; no definite D call. This CDR3 spans 15 amino acids. The V end was cut by 7 bases, the J end by 0 bases, with 15 bases between. Germline V lookup: CDR1 MNHEY, CDR2 SVGAGI. The chain's CDR3 is CASTLRSVPNYGYTF. CDR3 nucleotides: TGTGCCAGCACCTTACGCAGCGTTCCTAACTATGGCTACACCTTC.

The genes are TRBV29-1 and TRBJ2-3, with D possibly TRBD2 on 6 matching bases. The CDR3 loop spans 12 amino acids. V dropped 1 base and J dropped 5 bases, with 7 bases sitting between them. Germline-derived CDR1 and CDR2 are SQVTM and ANQGSEA. The CDR3 DNA reads TGCAGCGTTGAAGTGGGAGGAGATACGCAGTATTTT. It translates to CSVEVGGDTQYF.

The V gene is TRBV5-5, the J gene TRBJ1-2, with no clear D. This CDR3 region has 14 residues. Trimming removed 0 bases from V and 4 bases from J, with 10 bases in between. CDR1 SGHKS and CDR2 YYEKEE come from the germline V gene (reference sequence). DNA of the CDR3: TGTGCCAGCAGCTTGGTAGAGGCCTTCTATGGCTACACCTTC. It specifies CASSLVEAFYGYTF. Supplemented by reference TRBV5-5 and TRBJ1-2, the full variable domain reads DAGVTQSPTHLIKTRGQQVTLRCSPISGHKSVSWYQQVLGQGPQFIFQYYEKEERGRGNFPDRFSARQFPNYSSELNVNALLLGDSALYLCASSLVEAFYGYTFGSGTRLTVV.

The chain carries TRBV5-6 and TRBJ2-1; TRBD2 might be the D (6 bases). The CDR3 length is 15 residues. Per germline, CDR1 SGHDT and CDR2 YYEEEE. V lost 1 base and J lost 2, with 10 bases in between. Written as DNA, the CDR3 is TGTGCCAGCAGCTTGAACGGGAGTCCCTACAATGAGCAGTTCTTC. This codes for CASSLNGSPYNEQFF.

The rearrangement uses TRBV4-1 and TRBJ1-1; 7 nucleotides align to TRBD1. This CDR3 has 13 amino acids. V gave up 5 bases and J gave up 7 bases; unmatched junction bases: 7. Germline V CDR1 and CDR2: MGHRA, YSYEKL. Here the CDR3 DNA reads TGCGCCAGCAGCAAACAGGGGAGTCGTGAAGCTTTCTTT. Translated, it gives CASSKQGSREAFF.

This clone was found a few times. The genes are TRBV6-6 and TRBJ2-3, with D perhaps TRBD2 (5 bases). V was clipped by 0 bases and J by 2 bases, with 6 bases between them. The CDR3 runs to 14 residues. The germline CDR1 and CDR2 sequences are MNHNY and SVGAGI (reference sequence). In DNA form, the CDR3 reads TGTGCCAGCAGTTACTCGGAGGTCACAGATACGCAGTATTTT. Its protein is CASSYSEVTDTQYF.

V and J are TRBV7-2 and TRBJ2-3, with D possibly matching TRBD2 (6 bases). V was trimmed by 5 bases and J by 1 base, leaving 10 bases between them. The CDR3 loop spans 14 amino acids. Germline-derived CDR1 and CDR2 are SGHTA and FQGNSA. CDR3 in amino acids: CASSPGTGTDTQYF. Here the CDR3 DNA reads TGTGCCAGCAGCCCAGGGACTGGCACAGATACGCAGTATTTT.

About this clone: One junction end disagrees with the germline gene, perhaps due to a read error. The CDR3 protein is CASSGSGLSTDTQYF. CDR3 nucleotides: TGTGCCAGTAGTGGATCAGGGCTCAGCACAGATACGCAGTATTTT. The rearrangement uses TRBV2 and TRBJ2-3, with a possible D match to TRBD1 (5 bases). Germline V CDR1 and CDR2: SNHLY, FYNNEI. This CDR3 has 15 residues. Variable domain in full (rest from reference TRBV2 and TRBJ2-3): EPEVTQTPSHQVTQMGQEVILRCVPISNHLYFYWYRQILGQKVEFLVSFYNNEISEKSEIFDDQFSVERPDGSNFTLKIRSTKLEDSAMYFCASSGSGLSTDTQYFGPGTRLTVL.

The chain is built from TRBV18 and TRBJ1-6; tentatively, D is TRBD1 (6 bases). Trimming took 3 bases from V and 5 from J, leaving 8 bases between them. The CDR3 loop spans 14 amino acids. The V gene's germline CDR1 is KGHSH and CDR2 LQKENI. This CDR3 reads CASSPQGNNSPLHF. The CDR3 DNA sequence: TGTGCCAGCTCACCTCAGGGGAATAATTCACCCCTCCACTTT. Full variable domain (remainder filled in from reference TRBV18 and TRBJ1-6): NAGVMQNPRHLVRRRGQEARLRCSPMKGHSHVYWYRQLPEEGLKFMVYLQKENIIDESGMPKERFSAEFPKEGPSILRIQQVVRGDSAAYFCASSPQGNNSPLHFGNGTRLTVT.

The chain uses TRBV30 and TRBJ1-5, with a possible D match to TRBD1 (6 bases). This CDR3 is 13 amino acids long. Germline V gene lookup returns CDR1 GTSNPN and CDR2 SVGIG (reference sequence). The V gene lost 2 bases and the J gene lost 9 bases, with 14 bases spanning the gap. This CDR3 reads CAWSTQARGPQHF. In DNA, the CDR3 is TGTGCCTGGAGTACACAGGCCAGGGGGCCCCAGCATTTT.

The rearrangement joins TRBV5-1 to TRBJ2-7, with 12 positions matching TRBD2. V shed 0 bases, J shed 4 bases, and the junction held 2 bases outside the gene matches. Germline-derived CDR1 and CDR2 are SGHRS and YFSETQ. CDR3 size: 15 residues. The CDR3 nucleotides read TGCGCCAGCAGCTTGGATGGACTAGCGGGGTACGAGCAGTACTTC. As protein: CASSLDGLAGYEQYF.

The chain is built from TRBV30 and TRBJ1-2; tentatively, D is TRBD1 (5 bases). CDR3 length: 11 residues. With 7 bases removed from V and 4 bases from J, the gap between germline ends came to 10 bases. Germline CDR1 is GTSNPN and CDR2 is SVGIG (reference sequence). Here the CDR3 reads CASGSGYGYTF. As DNA, the CDR3 is TGTGCCTCAGGGTCGGGCTATGGCTACACCTTC.

CDR3 residues: CAISRDTNSYGYTF. The CDR3 region has the DNA TGTGCCATCAGCCGGGACACGAACTCCTATGGCTACACCTTC. V is TRBV10-3 and J is TRBJ1-2; D might be TRBD1 (6 bases). V was clipped by 6 bases and J by 4 bases, with 15 bases between them. Germline V gives CDR1 ENHRY, CDR2 SYGVKD. The CDR3 consists of 14 residues.

The CDR3 spells CASSPISSSATYNEQFF. The CDR3 DNA reads as TGTGCCAGCAGCCCCATAAGCTCTAGCGCAACCTACAATGAGCAGTTCTTC. This chain connects TRBV9 to TRBJ2-1; TRBD2 is a possible D gene (6 bases). The germline V gene encodes CDR1 SGDLS and CDR2 YYNGEE. The CDR3 length is 17 residues. V was cut by 4 bases and J by 2 bases, with 19 bases left in between.

This sequence joins TRBV7-2 and TRBJ2-7; D gene unclear. There are 15 residues in the CDR3. The V end lost 4 bases, the J end lost 6 bases, and 19 bases lay between the germline ends. Germline CDR1 SGHTA, CDR2 FQGNSA. The DNA for the CDR3 is TGTGCCAGCAGCTCCGGGTCCAGACTTGTGAGCGAGCAGTACTTC. Residues: CASSSGSRLVSEQYF.

This chain links TRBV27 with TRBJ2-1; 10 nucleotides match TRBD2. V was clipped by 3 bases and J by 4 bases; unmatched bases: 9. The CDR3 consists of 17 residues. Germline V gives CDR1 MNHEY, CDR2 SMNVEV (reference sequence). Here the CDR3 DNA reads TGTGCCAGCAGTTTGTACCCACTAGCGGGGTCTTACAATGAGCAGTTCTTC. Its protein product is CASSLYPLAGSYNEQFF.

The chain combines TRBV9 with TRBJ2-3; 8 bases are shared with TRBD1. This CDR3 spans 17 amino acids. Germline V lookup: CDR1 SGDLS, CDR2 YYNGEE. Trimming at V came to 3 bases and at J to 0 bases, leaving 9 bases not matched to a gene. CDR3 sequence reads: CASSGGQGPSSTDTQYF. The DNA of the CDR3 is TGTGCCAGCAGCGGCGGACAGGGCCCCTCTAGCACAGATACGCAGTATTTT.

The chain recombines TRBV12-5 with TRBJ1-4; D is possibly TRBD1 (5 bases). V lost 6 bases, J lost 3 bases, and 14 bases lay in between. The CDR3 has 15 amino acids. CDR1 and CDR2 (germline): LGHNT, FRNRAP. The CDR3 loop reads CASGPGGGPNEKLFF. Here the CDR3 DNA reads TGTGCTAGTGGCCCCGGGGGAGGGCCTAATGAAAAACTGTTTTTT.

The rearrangement joins TRBV13 to TRBJ2-2; D is uncertain. CDR1 PRHDT and CDR2 FYEKMQ come from the germline V gene (reference sequence). Trimming stripped 4 bases from V and 1 base from J, with 13 bases between. This CDR3 comprises 16 residues. CDR3 amino acids: CASSYDWRRNTGELFF. The CDR3 DNA reads TGTGCCAGCAGCTACGACTGGCGGCGGAACACCGGGGAGCTGTTTTTT.

The chain has TRBV7-2 and TRBJ1-1; D gene ambiguous. Germline loops: CDR1 SGHTA, CDR2 FQGNSA. V dropped 5 bases and J dropped 8 bases, with 9 bases sitting between them. There are 11 residues in the CDR3. Here the CDR3 DNA reads TGTGCCAGCAGCCCCAACTGGGAAGCTTTCTTT. It codes for CASSPNWEAFF.

The chain employs TRBV10-3 and TRBJ2-1; 7 bases map to TRBD2. V gave up 8 bases and J gave up 7 bases; unmatched junction bases: 14. CDR3 length: 15 amino acids. Per germline, CDR1 ENHRY and CDR2 SYGVKD. Here the CDR3 reads CAIGRGGSSWNEQFF. The CDR3 DNA sequence: TGTGCCATCGGGAGGGGCGGGAGTAGCTGGAATGAGCAGTTCTTC.